This note documents a single T cell receptor beta chain sequence. Its antigen is unknown. This specimen belongs to a study of CD8 T cells in ankylosing spondylitis. Points from the study as a whole: Ankylosing spondylitis blood seemed to carry a telltale TCR beta motif made of eight or nine highly homologous variants.

The CDR3 extends over 14 amino acids. Germline V gene sequence: CDR1 LGHDT, CDR2 YNNKEL (reference sequence). V was trimmed by 1 base and J by 5 bases, leaving 11 bases between them. TCRdb processed the 5' RACE reads anew with MiXCR; each CDR3 protein has one entry. The table includes under 120,000 distinct CDR3 sequences, 24% detected once. J is TRBJ2-5 and V is TRBV3-1; tentatively, D is TRBD1 (5 bases). The sample consisted of synovial fluid, either unsorted or a sorted T cell fraction (not recorded which). The receptor comes from a male donor with ankylosing spondylitis. The CDR3 sequence: CASSQAAAGETQYF. In nucleotides, the CDR3 is TGTGCCAGCAGCCAAGCCGCGGCAGGGGAGACCCAGTACTTC.